The 31 T cell receptor beta chains below all came from one sample that was sequenced in a study of blood T cell repertoires in COVID-19. The data were produced by immunoSEQ multiplex PCR, yet TCRdb's version contains in-frame clones alone and is incomplete. The data hold about 220,000 clones, with almost 85% observed a single time. Sequenced material: peripheral blood. These receptors were collected from a woman in her 70s with COVID-19, enrolled during active disease.

This clone was picked up a small number of times. CDR3 DNA sequence: TGTGCCAGCAGCTTAGACCAGGGTTGGGCTGAAGCTTTCTTT. This sequence encodes CASSLDQGWAEAFF. V usage is TRBV7-2 and J usage is TRBJ1-1; tentatively, D is TRBD1 (5 bases). This CDR3 spans 14 amino acids. Trimming took off 1 base at V and 6 bases at J, with 12 bases between the two ends. Germline CDR1 and CDR2: SGHTA and FQGNSA.

The J gene is TRBJ2-4, the V gene TRBV4-2; tentatively, D is TRBD1 (5 bases). V lost 1 base and J lost 1, with 17 bases in between. Germline CDR1 reads LGHNA; CDR2 reads YNFKEQ. The CDR3 spans 18 residues. The CDR3: CASSQVPGNLSAKNIQYF. Here the CDR3 DNA reads TGTGCCAGCAGCCAAGTTCCAGGGAACTTGAGTGCCAAAAACATTCAGTACTTC.

The chain employs TRBV13 and TRBJ2-2, with D tentatively TRBD2 (6 bases). The CDR3 runs to 18 residues. Germline V gives CDR1 PRHDT, CDR2 FYEKMQ (reference sequence). The germline V and J ends were trimmed by 4 bases and 4 bases, with 22 bases remaining between them. The CDR3 is CASSYRAGRDGTTGELFF. The DNA for the CDR3 is TGTGCCAGCAGCTACCGTGCGGGGCGGGACGGTACCACCGGGGAGCTGTTTTTT.

This rearrangement joins TRBV5-4 to TRBJ2-3, with 7 bases identical to TRBD1. The CDR3 extends over 14 amino acids. V lost 2 bases, J lost 3 bases, and 3 bases stayed unmatched. The germline CDR1 and CDR2 sequences are SGHNT and YYREEE (reference sequence). For the CDR3, the DNA is TGTGCCAGCAGCTTAGGGGGCGGGACAGATACGCAGTATTTT. It yields the protein CASSLGGGTDTQYF.

The CDR3 nucleotides read TGTGCCAGCAGCTTAGAAGGACTGATGAACACTGAAGCTTTCTTT. Protein product: CASSLEGLMNTEAFF. This sequence joins TRBV7-9 and TRBJ1-1; D unclear. Germline values: CDR1 SEHNR, CDR2 FQNEAQ (reference sequence). Trimming took off 1 base at V and 0 bases at J, with 9 bases between the two ends. There are 15 residues in the CDR3. Combining the CDR3 with reference TRBV7-9 and TRBJ1-1 gives the whole variable domain DTGVSQNPRHKITKRGQNVTFRCDPISEHNRLYWYRQTLGQGPEFLTYFQNEAQLEKSRLLSDRFSAERPKGSFSTLEIQRTEQGDSAMYLCASSLEGLMNTEAFFGQGTRLTVV.

The chain links TRBV7-2 to TRBJ2-7, with a tentative D call TRBD1 (5 bases). Trimming pared 2 bases from V and 0 bases from J, leaving 11 bases between. Germline V gives CDR1 SGHTA, CDR2 FQGNSA. CDR3 size: 15 residues. CDR3 region: CASSLRAGFSYEQYF. CDR3 coding DNA: TGTGCCAGCAGCTTACGGGCAGGGTTCTCCTACGAGCAGTACTTC.

This clone occurred once. This sequence joins TRBV11-3 and TRBJ2-3, with no clear D. The CDR3 length is 14 residues. Germline CDR1 is SGHNT and CDR2 is YENEEA. V gave up 1 base and J gave up 2 bases, with 7 bases separating them. CDR3 DNA: TGTGCCAGCAGCTTAGGCGGAGCCACAGATACGCAGTATTTT. Translation: CASSLGGATDTQYF.

CDR3 amino acids: CASSTSSVYNEQFF. Here the CDR3 DNA reads TGTGCCAGTAGTACCTCTAGCGTCTACAATGAGCAGTTCTTC. The chain recombines TRBV19 with TRBJ2-1; maybe TRBD2 (6 bases). This CDR3 has 14 residues. V lost 4 bases and J lost 3, with 10 bases in between. Germline values: CDR1 LNHDA, CDR2 SQIVND (reference sequence).

The gene calls are TRBV4-3 and TRBJ2-7; 8 bases map to TRBD2. The V gene's germline CDR1 is LGHNA and CDR2 YSLEER. The J segment lost 0 bases and the V segment lost 2 bases, leaving 6 bases of the junction unmatched. This CDR3 is built from 16 residues. CDR3 bases: TGCGCCAGCAGCCAAATAGCGGGGTTCGGCTCCTACGAGCAGTACTTC. Residues: CASSQIAGFGSYEQYF.

The rearrangement joins TRBV10-3 to TRBJ1-1; D is perhaps TRBD1 (6 bases). CDR1 and CDR2 (germline): ENHRY, SYGVKD. The CDR3 runs 13 residues. Trimming took 11 bases from V and 3 from J, leaving 16 bases between them. In DNA, the CDR3 is TGTGCCGCTTCACAGGGTCCCGACACTGAAGCTTTCTTT. It yields the protein CAASQGPDTEAFF.

In its sample, this clone was seen many times. The rearrangement joins TRBV7-6 to TRBJ2-2, with TRBD1 matching over 7 bases. Looked up from germline, CDR1 is SGHVS and CDR2 is FNYEAQ. CDR3 length: 20 amino acids. Unmatched junction bases numbered 14, after V lost 1 base and J lost 0 bases. The CDR3 region is CASSLEGQGVPEANTGELFF. CDR3 DNA sequence: TGTGCCAGCAGCTTAGAGGGGCAGGGGGTACCAGAAGCGAACACCGGGGAGCTGTTTTTT. Full variable domain (missing parts from reference TRBV7-6 and TRBJ2-2): GAGVSQSPRYKVTKRGQDVALRCDPISGHVSLYWYRQALGQGPEFLTYFNYEAQQDKSGLPNDRFSAERPEGSISTLTIQRTEQRDSAMYRCASSLEGQGVPEANTGELFFGEGSRLTVL.

The chain combines TRBV7-9 with TRBJ1-5, with 7 bases fitting TRBD1. V lost 3 bases to trimming and J lost 6 bases; unmatched junction nucleotides: 2. Germline lookup yields CDR1 SEHNR and CDR2 FQNEAQ (reference sequence). The CDR3 is 13 residues long. CDR3 sequence: CASSFTGVQPQHF. In DNA form, the CDR3 reads TGTGCCAGCAGCTTTACAGGGGTTCAGCCCCAGCATTTT.

This chain joins TRBV14 and TRBJ2-5; the D gene is possibly TRBD2 (6 bases). Germline assignment: CDR1 SGHDN and CDR2 FVKESK. The CDR3 sequence is 17 residues long. V shed 1 base and J shed 4 bases, with 19 bases lying between them. The CDR3 DNA reads as TGTGCCAGCAGCCAAGTAGGCGAGCGGGCCCTAGGAGAGACCCAGTACTTC. It yields the protein CASSQVGERALGETQYF. Together with reference TRBV14 and TRBJ2-5, the CDR3 gives the full variable domain: EAGVTQFPSHSVIEKGQTVTLRCDPISGHDNLYWYRRVMGKEIKFLLHFVKESKQDESGMPNNRFLAERTGGTYSTLKVQPAELEDSGVYFCASSQVGERALGETQYFGPGTRLLVL.

This chain connects TRBV9 to TRBJ1-6, with D possibly TRBD1 on 5 matching bases. Trimming stripped 4 bases from V and 12 bases from J, with 14 bases between. The CDR3 is 13 residues long. The germline V gene encodes CDR1 SGDLS and CDR2 YYNGEE. CDR3 in amino acids: CASSLRRGGPLHF. DNA of the CDR3: TGTGCCAGCAGCCTCAGGCGGGGGGGACCCCTCCACTTT.

This chain connects TRBV3-1 (or the pseudogene TRBV3-2) to TRBJ2-7, with D possibly being TRBD1 (6 bases). This CDR3 contains 15 residues. The germline gives CDR1 LGHDT, CDR2 YNNKEL (reference sequence). V gave up 3 bases and J gave up 2 bases, with 14 bases separating them. CDR3 nucleotide sequence: TGTGCCAGCAGCCACTCCTGGACAGCTGCCTACGAGCAGTACTTC. Translated: CASSHSWTAAYEQYF.

V is TRBV5-4 and J is TRBJ2-2; 7 positions match TRBD2. The J segment lost 0 bases and the V segment lost 6 bases, leaving 8 bases of the junction unmatched. Per germline, CDR1 SGHNT and CDR2 YYREEE (reference sequence). The CDR3 runs to 16 residues. Written as DNA, the CDR3 is TGTGCCAGCACCACCTCCGGGGGGACGAACACCGGGGAGCTGTTTTTT. Translating gives CASTTSGGTNTGELFF.

The chain links TRBV4-1 to TRBJ1-2; the D gene is possibly TRBD1 (6 bases). There are 14 residues in the CDR3. The ends were cut back, 1 base at V and 4 bases at J, with 10 bases in the middle. The germline V gene has CDR1 MGHRA and CDR2 YSYEKL. For the CDR3, the DNA is TGCGCCAGCAGCCAAGTTGACAGGCCCTATGGCTACACCTTC. It encodes CASSQVDRPYGYTF.

V gene TRBV6-5 combines with J gene TRBJ1-1; D unresolved. V was pared by 3 bases and J by 0 bases, with 2 bases between. The CDR3 is 12 residues long. In germline, CDR1 is MNHEY, CDR2 SVGAGI. As DNA, the CDR3 is TGTGCCAGCAGTTATATGAACACTGAAGCTTTCTTT. Translated: CASSYMNTEAFF.

This chain links TRBV5-4 with TRBJ2-4, with a weak D call TRBD2 (5 bases). CDR3 length: 14 amino acids. The V end was cut by 4 bases, the J end by 8 bases, with 16 bases between. Germline assignment: CDR1 SGHNT and CDR2 YYREEE (reference sequence). The CDR3 region has the DNA TGTGCCAGCAGCATTCCGGGAAACGGGGACATTCAGTACTTC. It yields the protein CASSIPGNGDIQYF.

The rearrangement links TRBV4-3 to TRBJ2-7; D is undetermined. Trimming pared 0 bases from V and 5 bases from J, leaving 14 bases between. The CDR3 covers 15 residues. Looked up from germline, CDR1 is LGHNA and CDR2 is YSLEER. In nucleotides, the CDR3 is TGCGCCAGCAGCCAAGAGTCACGGCTAAGCGACGAGCAGTACTTC. Encoded protein: CASSQESRLSDEQYF.

The chain uses TRBV27 and TRBJ1-1; D is uncertain. The germline V gene has CDR1 MNHEY and CDR2 SMNVEV (reference sequence). Trimming cost V 4 bases and J 8 bases, with 11 bases left between them. The CDR3 contains 12 residues. The CDR3 loop reads CASSYSGKEAFF. CDR3 sequence (DNA): TGTGCCAGCAGTTACTCCGGGAAAGAAGCTTTCTTT.

The rearrangement links TRBV7-2 to TRBJ1-2, with D maybe TRBD1 (6 bases). The CDR3 spans 13 residues. The V end was cut by 2 bases, the J end by 8 bases, with 12 bases between. Germline V gene sequence: CDR1 SGHTA, CDR2 FQGNSA. CDR3 sequence (DNA): TGTGCCAGCAGCTTATTGACAGGAGACGGCTACACCTTC. It encodes CASSLLTGDGYTF.

This rearrangement joins TRBV7-2 to TRBJ2-7; possible D gene TRBD2, 6 bases. Germline assignment: CDR1 SGHTA and CDR2 FQGNSA. Trimming shortened V by 5 bases and J by 2 bases, and 16 bases separated the two germline ends. The CDR3 is 15 amino acids. CDR3 sequence: CASSPPGTSAYEQYF. In DNA, the CDR3 is TGTGCCAGCAGCCCCCCGGGGACTTCCGCCTACGAGCAGTACTTC.

This rearrangement joins TRBV27 to TRBJ2-1; D may be TRBD1 (6 bases). This CDR3 contains 13 residues. CDR1 and CDR2 from the germline V gene are MNHEY and SMNVEV (reference sequence). V was cut by 6 bases and J by 8 bases, with 14 bases left in between. CDR3 protein: CASRAQGFYEQFF. The CDR3 nucleotides read TGTGCCAGCAGGGCACAGGGCTTCTATGAGCAGTTCTTC.

This clone came up a few times. The rearrangement uses TRBV15 and TRBJ1-1; D is undetermined. The CDR3 is 14 amino acids. The germline CDR1 and CDR2 sequences are LNHNV and YYDKDF (reference sequence). Trimming took 1 base from V and 0 from J, leaving 6 bases between them. CDR3 coding DNA: TGTGCCACCAGCAGAGCACTGGTGAACACTGAAGCTTTCTTT. Encoded protein: CATSRALVNTEAFF. Full variable domain (remainder filled in from reference TRBV15 and TRBJ1-1): DAMVIQNPRYQVTQFGKPVTLSCSQTLNHNVMYWYQQKSSQAPKLLFHYYDKDFNNEADTPDNFQSRRPNTSFCFLDIRSPGLGDTAMYLCATSRALVNTEAFFGQGTRLTVV.

This clone is a singleton in its sample. The genes are TRBV6-2 or TRBV6-3 and TRBJ1-5, with a tentative D call TRBD1 (5 bases). Trimming stripped 0 bases from V and 2 bases from J, with 11 bases between. The CDR3 covers 16 residues. From germline, CDR1 is MNHEY and CDR2 SVGEGT. The CDR3 here is CASSYSTRVGNQPQHF. CDR3 nucleotide sequence: TGTGCCAGCAGTTACTCGACCAGGGTGGGCAATCAGCCCCAGCATTTT.

The chain recombines TRBV18 with TRBJ2-7, with TRBD1 matching over 7 bases. CDR1 and CDR2 from the germline V gene are KGHSH and LQKENI. The V gene end was trimmed by 6 bases and the J gene end by 4 bases; junction bases not matched to a gene: 9. The length of the CDR3 is 14 residues. CDR3 nucleotides: TGTGCCAGCTCGGTGGGACAGAGGTTATACGAGCAGTACTTC. Its protein is CASSVGQRLYEQYF.

In its sample, this clone was seen a few times. The chain uses TRBV7-8 and TRBJ1-2, with D possibly matching TRBD1 (6 bases). The V end was cut by 5 bases, the J end by 2 bases, with 15 bases between. Per germline, CDR1 SGHVS and CDR2 FQNEAQ. The CDR3 runs to 15 residues. The CDR3 DNA reads as TGTGCCAGCAGCCGAGGGGGTGGGGCCAACTATGGCTACACCTTC. It is translated as CASSRGGGANYGYTF.

A few counts support this clone. The chain employs TRBV7-8 and TRBJ1-1; D gene uncertain. In germline, CDR1 is SGHVS, CDR2 FQNEAQ. The CDR3 sequence is 15 residues long. Trimming removed 3 bases from V and 2 bases from J, with 13 bases in between. The CDR3 protein is CASSLGRWSNTEAFF. In DNA form, the CDR3 reads TGTGCCAGCAGCTTGGGCCGGTGGTCTAACACTGAAGCTTTCTTT. The full variable domain, in which reference TRBV7-8 and TRBJ1-1 provide the parts outside the CDR3, is GAGVSQSPRYKVAKRGQDVALRCDPISGHVSLFWYQQALGQGPEFLTYFQNEAQLDKSGLPSDRFFAERPEGSVSTLKIQRTQQEDSAVYLCASSLGRWSNTEAFFGQGTRLTVV.

CDR3 loop: CASSSGGQNYGYTF. CDR3 nucleotides: TGCGCCAGCAGCTCGGGGGGTCAGAACTATGGCTACACCTTC. This chain connects TRBV5-1 to TRBJ1-2, with a tentative D call TRBD1 (5 bases). The CDR3 is 14 amino acids. V lost 3 bases, J lost 2 bases, and 11 bases lay in between. Germline loops: CDR1 SGHRS, CDR2 YFSETQ.

This clone was found a few times. The rearrangement joins TRBV10-3 to TRBJ1-6; D uncertain. There are 15 residues in the CDR3. CDR1 is ENHRY and CDR2 is SYGVKD in the germline V gene. Trimming stripped 2 bases from V and 14 bases from J, with 19 bases between. Here the CDR3 reads CAISETAGSRTTLHF. The CDR3 coding sequence is TGTGCCATCAGTGAGACCGCGGGATCCCGAACCACCCTCCACTTT.